One sample yielded the 10 T cell receptor beta chains listed below, sequenced in a study of T-cell memory formation after mild COVID-19 listed by TCRdb under 2021. The library was obtained by 5' RACE. The instrument given in TCRdb is Illumina NovaSeq 6000. TCRdb reanalyzed the raw reads on its own, using fastp at Q25 for trimming and MiXCR for clone calling, and kept in-frame beta chains. Identical CDR3 proteins give one entry, which carries the most common genes and DNA. For this sample there are roughly 110,000 distinct CDR3 sequences; over 15% appear just once. The top ten clones comprise 28% of the sample. Source material: PBMCs or a T cell subset sorted from them (not recorded which). The source is an adult woman who had mild COVID-19 (a few samples of this study predate the infection). The sample titles of this study are shuffled in the database, so cell type and time point are left out; the donor was told from shared clones.

This clonotype was seen more than once but under ten times. The chain recombines TRBV12-3 or TRBV12-4 with TRBJ2-7; TRBD2 matches at 7 bases. The V and J ends lost 1 base and 6 bases, in that order; junction bases with no gene match: 9. CDR3 size: 15 residues. Here the CDR3 reads CASSLGAGAGFEQYF. As DNA, the CDR3 is TGTGCCAGCAGTTTAGGTGCGGGAGCTGGCTTCGAGCAGTACTTC.

This clonotype was detected only a few times. This chain uses TRBV9 with TRBJ2-7; maybe TRBD2 (6 bases). The CDR3 has 14 residues. Trimming removed 4 bases at V and 4 bases at J, with 15 bases between. Germline CDR1 is SGDLS and CDR2 is YYNGEE. The CDR3 reads CASSPRGSTYEQYF. For the CDR3, the DNA is TGTGCCAGCAGCCCGCGGGGCAGCACTTACGAGCAGTACTTC.

The chain links TRBV7-9 to TRBJ1-4, with TRBD1 identical over 10 bases. Germline trimming cut 0 bases from V and 7 bases from J; bases unmatched to any gene: 5. There are 16 residues in the CDR3. CDR1 is SEHNR, CDR2 FQNEAQ, per germline (reference sequence). CDR3 DNA sequence: TGTGCCAGCAGCTTAGCTCCGGGACAGGGGTCTGAAAAACTGTTTTTT. Translation gives CASSLAPGQGSEKLFF.

This clonotype appeared many times. The gene calls are TRBV4-3 and TRBJ2-7, with a tentative D call TRBD1 (6 bases). Trimming took off 0 bases at V and 3 bases at J, with 12 bases between the two ends. The CDR3 sequence is 15 residues long. CDR1 and CDR2 (germline): LGHNA, YSLEER. The CDR3 region is CASSQETGPHYEQYF. The CDR3 nucleotides are TGCGCCAGCAGCCAAGAGACAGGACCCCACTACGAGCAGTACTTC.

This chain uses TRBV7-2 with TRBJ2-7; D possibly uses TRBD1 or TRBD2 (5 bases each). Germline-derived CDR1 and CDR2 are SGHTA and FQGNSA. V lost 3 bases and J lost 3, with 15 bases in between. The CDR3 extends over 15 amino acids. CDR3 sequence (DNA): TGTGCCAGCAGCTTTTTTGTAGGGGAGCGCTACGAGCAGTACTTC. It yields the protein CASSFFVGERYEQYF.

In its sample, this clonotype was seen a few times. The chain links TRBV6-1 to TRBJ2-3, with D maybe TRBD2 (7 bases). The germline gives CDR1 MNHNS, CDR2 SASEGT. Trimming pared 9 bases from V and 4 bases from J, leaving 17 bases between. The CDR3 is made up of 14 amino acids. CDR3 nucleotides: TGTGCCAGTAAGGGGGAGGGGGAAGCAGATACGCAGTATTTT. Its protein product is CASKGEGEADTQYF.

Only a few counts were recorded for this clonotype. CDR3 sequence reads: CASSATRGIYEQYF. The CDR3, as DNA: TGCGCCAGCAGCGCCACCAGGGGTATCTACGAGCAGTACTTC. The chain has TRBV5-1 and TRBJ2-7, with D possibly matching TRBD1 (6 bases). Germline V gene data show CDR1 as SGHRS and CDR2 as YFSETQ. This CDR3 is 14 amino acids long. Trimming took 4 bases from V and 3 from J, leaving 14 bases between them.

This chain connects TRBV14 to TRBJ2-1; TRBD1 agrees at 8 bases. V was pared by 3 bases and J by 6 bases, with 4 bases of the junction left unmatched. This CDR3 has 14 residues. Per germline, CDR1 SGHDN and CDR2 FVKESK. CDR3 sequence reads: CASSHRDRSNEQFF. CDR3 bases: TGTGCCAGCAGCCACCGGGACAGGTCCAATGAGCAGTTCTTC.

This clonotype occurred a few times. CDR3 DNA sequence: TGTGCCAGCAGCTTGGATCTAGCGGGGGGCACAGATACGCAGTATTTT. Protein product: CASSLDLAGGTDTQYF. The rearrangement joins TRBV5-8 to TRBJ2-3, with 10 bases identical to TRBD2. With 0 bases clipped from V and 1 base from J, the junction kept 2 bases outside the gene matches. From germline, CDR1 is SGHTS and CDR2 YDEGEE. The length of the CDR3 is 16 residues.

This chain joins TRBV12-3 or TRBV12-4 and TRBJ2-6; 14 nucleotides line up with TRBD2. The CDR3 length is 21 residues. Trimming cost V 3 bases and J 2 bases; bases outside gene matches: 12. CDR3: CASSLVQGLAGVFPGANVLTF. The CDR3, as DNA: TGTGCCAGCAGTTTGGTTCAGGGACTAGCGGGAGTATTCCCTGGGGCCAACGTCCTGACTTTC.